These 21 T cell receptor beta chains came from one sample sequenced in a study of cytomegalovirus exposure and HLA in healthy donors. It was with 60 Vbeta and 13 Jbeta primers that the PCR ran. The assay was immunoSEQ multiplex PCR, and TCRdb's table has in-frame clones only and misses some. The sample lists approximately 110,000 clones; about three quarters were seen once. Sequencing input: PBMCs. The receptors derive from a male donor in good health and CMV-seronegative.

V is TRBV25-1 and J is TRBJ2-2; TRBD1 matches at 7 bases. Germline V gene data show CDR1 as MGHDK and CDR2 as SYGVNS. V gave up 3 bases and J gave up 3 bases; unmatched junction bases: 1. The CDR3 spans 14 residues. The CDR3 DNA reads as TGTGCCAGCAGTGAGACAGGGTACACCGGGGAGCTGTTTTTT. Translated: CASSETGYTGELFF.

This chain joins TRBV27 and TRBJ1-2; 7 bases align to TRBD1. This CDR3 comprises 14 residues. After removal of 6 bases from V and 4 bases from J, the junction contained 8 bases not matched to a gene. Germline CDR1 MNHEY, CDR2 SMNVEV (reference sequence). The CDR3 is CASSRLQGSYGYTF. The CDR3 DNA follows: TGTGCCAGCAGCCGACTACAGGGGAGCTATGGCTACACCTTC.

In regard to this clone: At one end the junction does not follow the germline gene, possibly because of a read error. The rearrangement joins TRBV10-1 to TRBJ2-7, with 10 bases matching TRBD2. CDR1 is WNHNN, CDR2 SYGVQD, per germline (reference sequence). The CDR3 covers 14 residues. The CDR3 loop is CASSDSGRLYEQYF. CDR3 nucleotide sequence: TGCGCCAGTAGTGATAGCGGGAGGCTCTACGAGCAGTACTTC.

The V gene is TRBV11-3, the J gene TRBJ2-4; possible D gene TRBD2, 6 bases. The CDR3 covers 14 residues. In germline, CDR1 is SGHNT, CDR2 YENEEA. V was clipped by 2 bases and J by 7 bases, with 12 bases between them. CDR3 residues: CASSLTSIPNIQYF. The DNA of the CDR3 is TGTGCCAGCAGCTTAACTAGCATTCCGAACATTCAGTACTTC.

The chain joins TRBV4-1 to TRBJ1-2, with D possibly TRBD1 on 5 matching bases. Germline CDR1 and CDR2: MGHRA and YSYEKL. Trimming stripped 2 bases from V and 0 bases from J, with 19 bases between. The CDR3 has 18 residues. CDR3 protein: CASSQSLHGQGTNYGYTF. CDR3 in DNA: TGCGCCAGCAGCCAAAGTTTACATGGGCAGGGCACTAACTATGGCTACACCTTC.

This chain links TRBV7-9 with TRBJ2-1; no reliable D call. This CDR3 region has 13 residues. V lost 5 bases and J 10 bases, leaving 15 bases between the germline ends. CDR1 SEHNR and CDR2 FQNEAQ come from the germline V gene (reference sequence). In nucleotides, the CDR3 is TGTGCCAGCAGCCCCCTGTCTAGTTCAGAGCAGTTCTTC. Translating it yields CASSPLSSSEQFF.

The genes are TRBV7-9 and TRBJ1-1; TRBD1 matches 7 bases. Germline CDR1 is SEHNR and CDR2 is FQNEAQ (reference sequence). CDR3 size: 14 residues. The V and J ends lost 2 bases and 1 base, in that order; junction bases with no gene match: 1. CDR3 bases: TGTGCCAGCAGCTTACAGGGGGGGAACACTGAAGCTTTCTTT. This gives the protein CASSLQGGNTEAFF.

The chain links TRBV19 to TRBJ1-3, with TRBD1 as a possible D gene (6 bases). Trimming took off 8 bases at V and 0 bases at J, with 11 bases between the two ends. In germline, CDR1 is LNHDA, CDR2 SQIVND (reference sequence). The CDR3 consists of 14 residues. The CDR3 DNA is TGTGCCAGTTCGGACAGTCACTCTGGAAACACCATATATTTT. This translates into CASSDSHSGNTIYF.

This clone has a single count. The V gene is TRBV29-1, the J gene TRBJ2-1; possible D gene TRBD2, 5 bases. Trimming left V 6 bases short and J 2 bases short, with 14 bases between. This CDR3 has 14 amino acids. Germline V gives CDR1 SQVTM, CDR2 ANQGSEA. For the CDR3, the DNA is TGCAGCGTGAGAGAGGTCGGGGCCTACAATGAGCAGTTCTTC. Its translation: CSVREVGAYNEQFF.

This chain uses TRBV2 with TRBJ1-1; possible D gene TRBD1, 6 bases. The CDR3 spans 14 residues. Per the germline V gene, CDR1 is SNHLY and CDR2 is FYNNEI. Trimming left V 5 bases short and J 4 bases short, with 14 bases between. Here the CDR3 DNA reads TGTGCCAGCAGTCCGACAGGAAGGGGCACTGAAGCTTTCTTT. Translation: CASSPTGRGTEAFF.

The chain joins TRBV18 to TRBJ1-5, with 7 bases that match TRBD1. There are 14 residues in the CDR3. J was trimmed by 2 bases and V by 4 bases; bases with no gene match: 2. Germline values: CDR1 KGHSH, CDR2 LQKENI. The CDR3 DNA follows: TGTGCCAGCTCACTGGGGACAGGCAATCAGCCCCAGCATTTT. Translated, it gives CASSLGTGNQPQHF.

The rearrangement links TRBV4-2 to TRBJ2-1; the match to TRBD2 covers 8 bases. The CDR3 loop spans 15 amino acids. Germline values: CDR1 LGHNA, CDR2 YNFKEQ. With 0 bases clipped from V and 12 bases from J, the junction kept 10 bases outside the gene matches. The CDR3 loop reads CASSQDMVAGIMQFF. CDR3 bases: TGTGCCAGCAGCCAAGATATGGTAGCGGGAATAATGCAGTTCTTC.

The rearrangement uses TRBV4-1 and TRBJ1-4, with no clear D. The ends were cut back, 1 base at V and 5 bases at J, with 8 bases in the middle. Germline lookup yields CDR1 MGHRA and CDR2 YSYEKL. The length of the CDR3 is 14 residues. As DNA, the CDR3 is TGCGCCAGCAGCCAAGTTTCCAGGAATGAAAAACTGTTTTTT. Translated: CASSQVSRNEKLFF.

This clone has just a few counts. The chain combines TRBV30 with TRBJ1-2; D gene unclear. Germline CDR1 GTSNPN, CDR2 SVGIG (reference sequence). This CDR3 has 13 residues. V shed 3 bases and J shed 7 bases, with 15 bases lying between them. The chain's CDR3 is CAWSSTAGGGYTF. Here the CDR3 DNA reads TGTGCCTGGAGCTCTACAGCGGGCGGTGGCTACACCTTC.

This clone was recorded a few times. J is TRBJ2-7 and V is TRBV15, with D maybe TRBD2 (5 bases). V lost 4 bases and J 6 bases, leaving 10 bases between the germline ends. Germline V gene lookup returns CDR1 LNHNV and CDR2 YYDKDF (reference sequence). The CDR3 runs 12 residues. The CDR3 bases are TGTGCCACCAGCACCGAGGGTACCGAGCAGTACTTC. The encoded protein is CATSTEGTEQYF.

This rearrangement joins TRBV5-1 to TRBJ1-1, with a possible D match to TRBD1 (6 bases). The CDR3 totals 13 residues. The V gene's germline CDR1 is SGHRS and CDR2 YFSETQ. V lost 2 bases to trimming and J lost 8 bases, with 13 bases between them. The CDR3 DNA is TGCGCCAGCAGCTTCGGCAGGGGAGTGGAAGCTTTCTTT. This translates into CASSFGRGVEAFF. Filled out from reference TRBV5-1 and TRBJ1-1, the complete variable domain reads KAGVTQTPRYLIKTRGQQVTLSCSPISGHRSVSWYQQTPGQGLQFLFEYFSETQRNKGNFPGRFSGRQFSNSRSEMNVSTLELGDSALYLCASSFGRGVEAFFGQGTRLTVV.

V and J are TRBV7-3 and TRBJ2-3; D might be TRBD2 (6 bases). CDR3 length: 17 residues. V was shortened by 5 bases and J by 3 bases, with 21 bases between the two germline ends. The germline V gene has CDR1 SGHTA and CDR2 FQGTGA. CDR3 sequence (DNA): TGTGCCAGCAGCCCTTTACCGGGACTTTCGTCAACAGATACGCAGTATTTT. As protein: CASSPLPGLSSTDTQYF. The full variable domain, with the rest looked up from reference TRBV7-3 and TRBJ2-3, is GAGVSQTPSNKVTEKGKYVELRCDPISGHTALYWYRQSLGQGPEFLIYFQGTGAADDSGLPNDRFFAVRPEGSVSTLKIQRTERGDSAVYLCASSPLPGLSSTDTQYFGPGTRLTVL.

V is TRBV4-1 and J is TRBJ2-1; TRBD2 is a possible D gene (5 bases). CDR1 is MGHRA, CDR2 YSYEKL, per germline. This CDR3 comprises 17 residues. V was clipped by 1 base and J by 4 bases, with 17 bases between them. CDR3 sequence reads: CASSQALGGYIYNEQFF. Here the CDR3 DNA reads TGCGCCAGCAGCCAAGCTTTGGGCGGGTACATTTACAATGAGCAGTTCTTC.

The chain is built from TRBV30 and TRBJ2-1; tentative D call: TRBD2 (6 bases). Trimming pared 4 bases from V and 7 bases from J, leaving 11 bases between. CDR3 length: 12 residues. The germline V gene encodes CDR1 GTSNPN and CDR2 SVGIG (reference sequence). CDR3 sequence reads: CAWTSRGNEQFF. The DNA of the CDR3 is TGTGCCTGGACCAGTCGGGGGAATGAGCAGTTCTTC.

This chain uses TRBV19 with TRBJ1-3; the D is unclear. Trimming pared 6 bases from V and 4 bases from J, leaving 10 bases between. The CDR3 runs to 13 residues. The germline V gene has CDR1 LNHDA and CDR2 SQIVND (reference sequence). The CDR3 protein is CASRLIPGNTIYF. The CDR3 region has the DNA TGTGCCAGTAGACTGATCCCGGGAAACACCATATATTTT.

The V gene is TRBV5-1, the J gene TRBJ1-2; 9 nucleotides align to TRBD1. In germline, CDR1 is SGHRS, CDR2 YFSETQ. This CDR3 contains 15 residues. J was trimmed by 4 bases and V by 0 bases; bases with no gene match: 4. The CDR3 region is CASSLEDRGTYGYTF. In nucleotides, the CDR3 is TGCGCCAGCAGCTTGGAGGACAGGGGTACCTATGGCTACACCTTC.